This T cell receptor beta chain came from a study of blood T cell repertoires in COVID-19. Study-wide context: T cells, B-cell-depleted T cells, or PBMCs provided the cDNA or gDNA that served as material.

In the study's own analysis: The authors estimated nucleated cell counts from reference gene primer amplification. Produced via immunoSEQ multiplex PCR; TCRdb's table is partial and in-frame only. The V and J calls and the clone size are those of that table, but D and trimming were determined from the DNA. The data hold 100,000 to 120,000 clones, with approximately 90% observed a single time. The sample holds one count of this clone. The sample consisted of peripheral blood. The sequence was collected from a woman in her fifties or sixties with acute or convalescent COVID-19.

As DNA, the CDR3 is TGTGCCAGCAGCCCCCGGCGAGGAGCGGACTACCAAGAGACCCAGTACTTC. Its protein product is CASSPRRGADYQETQYF. J is TRBJ2-5 and V is TRBV7-2, with D tentatively TRBD2 (5 bases). The CDR3 loop spans 17 amino acids. Germline V CDR1 and CDR2: SGHTA, FQGNSA. The V gene lost 5 bases and the J gene lost 0 bases, with 19 bases spanning the gap.